Included here is one TCR beta chain sequence, with context. This clone was observed a few times. No much larger clone exists at a distance of one base, and base qualities are not known. This entry is derived from a study of graft-versus-host responses after intestinal transplantation (dated by TCRdb to the early 2020s). For the study in its entirety: Multivisceral, liver-intestinal, or isolated intestinal transplants were received by the recipients. Anti-thymocyte globulin induction was given to all recipients, followed by maintenance tacrolimus and steroids for two to four years. Graft-versus-host and host-versus-graft alloreactive T cell clones were tracked in the graft, circulation and bone marrow after intestinal transplantation using bulk TCR-beta CDR3 sequencing. To identify alloreactive clones, pre-transplant mixed lymphocyte reaction products were sequenced and compared with unstimulated pre-transplant donor and recipient T cells. The cohort enrolled around 25 intestinal transplant recipients including one retransplant, and a few patients lacking pretransplant specimens were excluded. A peak of at least 4% donor T cells among recipient peripheral blood mononuclear cells was the definition used for donor T cell macrochimerism. Rather than being sequenced by the commercial service, samples from a few later patients were sequenced in-house on an Illumina MiSeq and processed with MiXCR. On the study overall, not on this receptor specifically: Early after transplant, peak levels of circulating GvH clones were found to be associated with declines in HvG clones. GvH clones were detected in recipient bone marrow, and some appeared earlier in ileal mucosa or blood, consistent with an intestinal mucosal origin. The conclusions were limited by the relatively low number and heterogeneity of the intestinal transplant patients. In patients with donor T cell macrochimerism, the allografts had high GvH to HvG T cell clonal ratios.

The CDR3, from cysteine to phenylalanine, totals 14 residues. CDR3 DNA is the only sequence kept; it has 42 bases, read in frame from the first base. CDR1 and CDR2, per the germline V gene, are SGHRS and YFSETQ. V loses 9 bases, J loses 5 bases, and the germline ends lie 20 bases apart. The time point label for this specimen denotes: cells obtained before transplantation from donor or recipient. In mixed lymphocyte reactions, some 200,000 CFSE-labeled pre-transplant responders were plated with some 200,000 irradiated violet-dye-labeled stimulators and cultured for over five days. After the mixed lymphocyte reaction, proliferating CD3+CD4+CFSE-low and CD3+CD8+CFSE-low responder cells were FACS-sorted on a BD Influx sorter. Receptors were amplified or captured by the immunoSEQ multiplex PCR assay. In most patients, genomic DNA was isolated using the Qiagen DNeasy Blood and Tissue Kit and sent frozen to Adaptive Biotechnologies for TCR sequencing. For most patients, genomic DNA was subjected to high-throughput TCR-beta CDR3 sequencing by Adaptive Biotechnologies. Processing in the source paper ran as follows. TCR sequencing data were retrieved from Adaptive's ImmunoSEQ software for some 19 patients, whereas a few other patients were processed with MiXCR and VDJtools. CD4 versus CD8 sorting errors were corrected by removing sequences found in both subsets at a frequency ratio below 5:1. CDR3 nucleotide sequences shared by donor and recipient were removed because the origin of these sequences could not be assigned. At least 2-fold expansion over unstimulated cells and a minimum CFSE-low frequency of 0.002% (template counts) or 0.001% (read counts) were required for clones to be classified as alloreactive. Clones detected in sequenced pre-transplant spleen, lymph node, or MLR CFSE-low populations of the donor or recipient were defined as mappable. The cumulative frequency of alloreactive clones was calculated as a percentage of all sequences, weighted by copy number. TCRdb stores this immuneACCESS table with in-frame sequences only. Part of the clones is absent; in the studies checked, under half of the shortfall reflects unresolved V genes, and no reason is known for the rest. V and J calls and clone size are as listed in that table; D and trimming were resolved from the DNA. The sample table shows 5,100 or so clones, and just over 25% are seen once. The top ten clones comprise around 3% of the sample.

This chain joins TRBV5-1 to TRBJ1-1, with no confidently assigned D gene. Sample: alloreactive CD4+ T cells from a mixed lymphocyte reaction culture, taken before transplantation. Sample cell subset or site, as interpreted from the label and publication: CFSE-low proliferating T cells sorted from roughly six-day pre-transplant mixed lymphocyte reaction (GvH or HvG direction). This clonotype was sampled from a human patient who was an organ donor for intestinal transplantation. CDR3 loop: CANRLIPGGTEAFF. The nucleotide sequence reads as follows: TGCGCCAACAGACTGATTCCGGGAGGAACTGAAGCTTTCTTT.